A single sample gave rise to the 19 T cell receptor beta chains below, sequenced in a study of shared clonotypes between healthy human individuals. Libraries were prepared by immunoSEQ multiplex PCR; TCRdb keeps only in-frame clonotypes and omits some of them. The sample has around 2.1 million clones; nearly 97% are singletons. The sequenced material came from naive CD4+ T cells sorted from blood. Specified subset: CD45RA+ positively selected. The receptors originated from a young man in good health.

J is TRBJ1-5 and V is TRBV2; 9 bases match TRBD1. The germline CDR1 and CDR2 sequences are SNHLY and FYNNEI. The V segment lost 7 bases and the J segment 4 bases; nucleotides outside the gene matches: 2. CDR3 length: 13 amino acids. The CDR3 here is CASKGTGNQPQHF. CDR3 DNA: TGTGCCAGCAAGGGGACAGGGAATCAGCCCCAGCATTTT.

The V call is TRBV30, the J call TRBJ2-2; 9 positions match TRBD2. Germline-derived CDR1 and CDR2 are GTSNPN and SVGIG (reference sequence). J lost 6 bases, V lost 0 bases, and 11 bases had no gene match. This CDR3 has 17 residues. CDR3 coding DNA: TGTGCCTGGAGTGTTTCCCGTGTTAGCGGGAGCGCCGGGGAGCTGTTTTTT. It translates to CAWSVSRVSGSAGELFF.

The rearrangement joins TRBV18 to TRBJ2-1; TRBD2 matches 7 bases. V was clipped by 8 bases and J by 0 bases; unmatched bases: 16. The CDR3 is made up of 18 amino acids. In germline, CDR1 is KGHSH, CDR2 LQKENI. CDR3 coding DNA: TGTGCCAGCCTTCCGAGGGAGGGAAAGAGGAGCTCCTACAATGAGCAGTTCTTC. It is translated as CASLPREGKRSSYNEQFF. Full variable domain (missing parts from reference TRBV18 and TRBJ2-1): NAGVMQNPRHLVRRRGQEARLRCSPMKGHSHVYWYRQLPEEGLKFMVYLQKENIIDESGMPKERFSAEFPKEGPSILRIQQVVRGDSAAYFCASLPREGKRSSYNEQFFGPGTRLTVL.

This chain uses TRBV5-4 with TRBJ2-7, with D perhaps TRBD2 (5 bases). Germline values: CDR1 SGHNT, CDR2 YYREEE (reference sequence). Trimming left V 2 bases short and J 5 bases short, with 5 bases between. The CDR3 covers 11 residues. The CDR3 here is CASSFGNEQYF. The CDR3 coding sequence is TGTGCCAGCAGCTTCGGGAACGAGCAGTACTTC.

This sequence joins TRBV6-5 and TRBJ2-7, with D perhaps TRBD1 (6 bases). The CDR3 runs 13 residues. In germline, CDR1 is MNHEY, CDR2 SVGAGI. Trimming shortened V by 6 bases and J by 5 bases, and 14 bases separated the two germline ends. The CDR3: CASSYRAVHEQYF. The CDR3 coding sequence is TGTGCCAGCAGCTACAGGGCGGTCCACGAGCAGTACTTC.

The chain links TRBV19 to TRBJ2-4; D remains unclear. The CDR3 runs to 12 residues. The V gene's germline CDR1 is LNHDA and CDR2 SQIVND (reference sequence). The V end lost 5 bases, the J end lost 9 bases, and 11 bases lay between the germline ends. The CDR3 spells CASSSQQTIQYF. DNA of the CDR3: TGTGCCAGTAGTTCTCAACAAACCATTCAGTACTTC.

The chain links TRBV30 to TRBJ2-3, with D perhaps TRBD1 or TRBD2 (5 bases each). The CDR3 length is 14 residues. CDR1 and CDR2 (germline): GTSNPN, SVGIG (reference sequence). V was shortened by 2 bases and J by 3 bases, with 12 bases between the two germline ends. CDR3 region: CAWSLGVGTDTQYF. CDR3 coding DNA: TGTGCCTGGAGTTTGGGGGTGGGAACAGATACGCAGTATTTT.

The genes are TRBV19 and TRBJ2-7; no firm D call. The CDR3 has 15 amino acids. Trimming left V 0 bases short and J 3 bases short, with 12 bases between. From germline, CDR1 is LNHDA and CDR2 SQIVND (reference sequence). Here the CDR3 DNA reads TGTGCCAGTAGTATAGAGGTGGGGTTCCTCTACGAGCAGTACTTC. This gives the protein CASSIEVGFLYEQYF.

The chain uses TRBV9 and TRBJ1-2; D not certain. Looked up from germline, CDR1 is SGDLS and CDR2 is YYNGEE. This CDR3 has 13 amino acids. The ends were cut back, 0 bases at V and 6 bases at J, with 9 bases in the middle. The CDR3 here is CASSVGREDGYTF. For the CDR3, the DNA is TGTGCCAGCAGCGTAGGCCGGGAGGATGGCTACACCTTC.

CDR3 amino acids: CASSPSGVSTYGYTF. The DNA for the CDR3 is TGTGCCAGCAGCCCGAGCGGCGTCAGCACCTATGGCTACACCTTC. The rearrangement uses TRBV5-6 and TRBJ1-2; D not certain. Per the germline V gene, CDR1 is SGHDT and CDR2 is YYEEEE. This CDR3 contains 15 residues. V lost 4 bases to trimming and J lost 4 bases, with 17 bases between them.

This chain uses TRBV6-5 with TRBJ2-7, with 9 bases fitting TRBD2. The CDR3 is 13 residues long. Germline CDR1 is MNHEY and CDR2 is SVGAGI. The V gene end was trimmed by 6 bases and the J gene end by 7 bases; junction bases not matched to a gene: 7. CDR3 coding DNA: TGTGCCAGCAGAGGTAGCGGGAGCGAGGAGCAGTACTTC. Amino acid sequence: CASRGSGSEEQYF.

The V call is TRBV7-9, the J call TRBJ2-2, with D tentatively TRBD2 (6 bases). With 8 bases removed from V and 0 bases from J, the gap between germline ends came to 13 bases. The V gene's germline CDR1 is SEHNR and CDR2 FQNEAQ (reference sequence). CDR3 length equals 15 residues. The CDR3 nucleotides read TGTGCCAGCCACCTCGGGGGATCGAACACCGGGGAGCTGTTTTTT. Translating gives CASHLGGSNTGELFF.

As to this clone: Other DNA sequences in the same sample also yield this CDR3. The chain recombines TRBV25-1 with TRBJ1-5, with D perhaps TRBD1 (5 bases). From germline, CDR1 is MGHDK and CDR2 SYGVNS. The CDR3 is 12 amino acids. Trimming left V 8 bases short and J 2 bases short, with 7 bases between. CDR3: CASGQGNQPQHF. CDR3 nucleotide sequence: TGTGCCAGCGGACAAGGCAATCAGCCCCAGCATTTT.

The J gene is TRBJ2-2, the V gene TRBV9, with 9 bases aligning to TRBD2. Germline CDR1 and CDR2: SGDLS and YYNGEE. CDR3 length: 16 residues. J lost 5 bases, V lost 0 bases, and 5 bases had no gene match. CDR3 amino acids: CASSVVAGDATGELFF. DNA of the CDR3: TGTGCCAGCAGCGTAGTAGCGGGGGACGCAACCGGGGAGCTGTTTTTT.

J is TRBJ2-5 and V is TRBV25-1, with TRBD2 as a possible D gene (6 bases). This CDR3 region has 14 residues. CDR1 MGHDK and CDR2 SYGVNS come from the germline V gene. With 1 base removed from V and 7 bases from J, the gap between germline ends came to 13 bases. This chain's CDR3 is CASSEWGGEVTQYF. The CDR3 DNA reads TGTGCCAGCAGTGAATGGGGCGGGGAGGTGACCCAGTACTTC.

The V gene is TRBV6-6, the J gene TRBJ1-2; D not certain. V was pared by 4 bases and J by 8 bases, with 20 bases between. The CDR3 is 15 residues long. The germline CDR1 and CDR2 sequences are MNHNY and SVGAGI (reference sequence). The CDR3 DNA reads TGTGCCAGCAGTTCGCGGAAACAGAGTTTCGAGGGCTACACCTTC. Its protein is CASSSRKQSFEGYTF.

The sample holds one count of this clone. The rearrangement links TRBV4-3 to TRBJ1-1, with D possibly being TRBD1 (5 bases). Germline CDR1 reads LGHNA; CDR2 reads YSLEER. V shed 0 bases and J shed 1 base, with 12 bases lying between them. The CDR3 is 16 amino acids. DNA of the CDR3: TGCGCCAGCAGCCAAGAAAGTTGGGGGGGGAACACTGAAGCTTTCTTT. Encoded protein: CASSQESWGGNTEAFF.

The chain couples TRBV7-2 to TRBJ2-5; D is undetermined. Per the germline V gene, CDR1 is SGHTA and CDR2 is FQGNSA. With 5 bases removed from V and 4 bases from J, the gap between germline ends came to 11 bases. The CDR3 loop spans 13 amino acids. CDR3 amino acids: CASSRNPGETQYF. The CDR3 DNA is TGTGCCAGCAGCCGTAACCCGGGAGAGACCCAGTACTTC.

The chain has TRBV18 and TRBJ2-1; 11 nucleotides match TRBD2. Germline values: CDR1 KGHSH, CDR2 LQKENI. The ends lost 5 bases at V and 3 bases at J; junction bases unmatched: 3. This CDR3 is 15 amino acids long. The CDR3 loop is CASSATSGSYNEQFF. The DNA of the CDR3 is TGTGCCAGCTCAGCTACTAGCGGGAGCTACAATGAGCAGTTCTTC.